One and the same sample provided the 22 T cell receptor beta chains below, sequenced in a study of esophageal squamous cell carcinoma under preoperative chemotherapy. One entry per CDR3 protein, called by TCRdb with MiXCR from the PCR reads. Altogether over 9,500 distinct CDR3 sequences are present, roughly 50% being singletons, with the ten largest covering roughly 17%. Time point meaning: before preoperative PTX-NDP chemotherapy. The material was obtained from a patient given preoperative chemotherapy. The receptors here all came from a human donor with esophageal squamous cell carcinoma. The donor label of this sample is uncertain.

The chain couples TRBV6-1 to TRBJ2-5; tentatively, D is TRBD1 (6 bases). Near its end, the DNA agrees better with TRBJ2-7, so the J call may be wrong. Germline V gene sequence: CDR1 MNHNS, CDR2 SASEGT. CDR3 length equals 14 residues. Here the CDR3 reads CASSEGTASYEQYF. The CDR3 DNA follows: TGTGCCAGCAGTGAAGGGACAGCCTCCTACGAGCAGTACTTC.

About this clonotype: The junction departs from the called germline gene at one end, perhaps through a read error. The chain has TRBV12-3 or TRBV12-4 and TRBJ2-3, with D possibly being TRBD2 (6 bases). This CDR3 is 15 amino acids long. The CDR3 is CASSLGAGGTDTQYF. The CDR3 region has the DNA TGTGCCAGCAGCCTGGGAGCGGGTGGCACAGATACGCAGTATTTC.

V and J are TRBV6-1 and TRBJ2-1; 11 bases fit TRBD2. This CDR3 has 16 residues. Germline assignment: CDR1 MNHNS and CDR2 SASEGT. V lost 2 bases, J lost 6 bases, and 6 bases stayed unmatched. CDR3 bases: TGTGCCAGCAGTGAATTCACGCTAGCGGGGGGCAATGAGCAGTTCTTC. The encoded protein is CASSEFTLAGGNEQFF.

This clonotype was found a few times. The chain joins TRBV6-5 to TRBJ1-6, with D perhaps TRBD1 (5 bases). Germline assignment: CDR1 MNHEY and CDR2 SVGAGI. The CDR3 consists of 16 residues. Between the trimmed V and J ends, which lost 0 bases and 7 bases, there was a span of 13 bases. CDR3 sequence reads: CASSYSARQGNSPLHF. The CDR3 DNA reads as TGTGCCAGCAGTTACTCAGCTCGTCAGGGCAATTCACCCCTCCACTTT.

On this clonotype itself: An end of the junction does not agree with germline; a read error may underlie this. This chain joins TRBV6-1 and TRBJ2-3; D possibly corresponds to TRBD1 (5 bases). The CDR3 sequence is 14 residues long. Germline V gene sequence: CDR1 MNHNS, CDR2 SASEGT. The CDR3 region has the DNA TGTGCGAGCAACGGAGACAGTTACCCAGAGACGCAGTACTTT. This codes for CASNGDSYPETQYF.

The V and J genes are TRBV6-1 and TRBJ2-3, with TRBD1 as a possible D gene (6 bases). The CDR3 is 12 amino acids. Trimming left V 9 bases short and J 14 bases short, with 21 bases between. Germline CDR1 and CDR2: MNHNS and SASEGT. The CDR3 DNA sequence: TGTGCCAGTTTCACAGGGTTGGATTCGAGGTATTTT. It specifies CASFTGLDSRYF.

J is TRBJ2-3 and V is TRBV10-2; 7 positions agree with TRBD2. V lost 6 bases and J lost 2; bases outside the gene matches: 17. Germline V gives CDR1 WSHSY, CDR2 SAAADI. CDR3 size: 18 residues. CDR3 nucleotide sequence: TGCGCCAGCAGGGCAACGAGACTAGCAGCAGCTTTCACAGATACGCAGTATTTT. Amino acid sequence: CASRATRLAAAFTDTQYF.

This clonotype is large within its sample. The chain uses TRBV6-6 and TRBJ2-1; D is possibly TRBD1 (5 bases). The closer fit of TRBJ2-7 to the DNA end suggests the J call may be wrong. The CDR3 runs to 13 residues. The germline CDR1 and CDR2 sequences are MNHNY and SVGAGI (reference sequence). CDR3: CASSYAVDNEQYF. DNA of the CDR3: TGTGCCAGCAGTTACGCGGTGGACAACGAGCAGTACTTC.

Remarks on this clonotype: One end of the junction is discordant with germline, which a read error may explain. The rearrangement joins TRBV7-2 to TRBJ1-6; tentatively, D is TRBD1 (6 bases). CDR1 and CDR2 from the germline V gene are SGHTA and FQGNSA. The CDR3 covers 14 residues. This CDR3 reads CVSSLEQGGKTQYF. Written as DNA, the CDR3 is TGTGTCAGCAGCTTGGAACAGGGTGGCAAGACCCAGTACTTT.

V usage is TRBV15 and J usage is TRBJ2-4; unclear D gene. The CDR3 covers 15 residues. V was shortened by 5 bases and J by 4 bases, with 15 bases between the two germline ends. Germline assignment: CDR1 LNHNV and CDR2 YYDKDF (reference sequence). CDR3 amino acids: CATSRRLTGKNIQYF. The CDR3 DNA sequence: TGTGCCACCAGCCGGAGATTGACCGGGAAAAACATTCAGTACTTC.

The V gene is TRBV27, the J gene TRBJ1-6; TRBD1 agrees at 11 bases. The CDR3 has 16 amino acids. V gave up 3 bases and J gave up 9 bases; unmatched junction bases: 7. Germline CDR1 MNHEY, CDR2 SMNVEV (reference sequence). CDR3 DNA: TGTGCCAGCAGTTTTTATTGGACAGGGGGCAGTTCACCCCTCCACTTT. This sequence encodes CASSFYWTGGSSPLHF.

The rearrangement uses TRBV6-1 and TRBJ2-3; D uncertain. CDR1 and CDR2 from the germline V gene are MNHNS and SASEGT. Trimming stripped 6 bases from V and 4 bases from J, with 17 bases between. The CDR3 has 15 residues. In DNA, the CDR3 is TGTGCCAGCAGGGCCGACCCCGCGCGGTCAGATACGCAGTATTTT. It encodes CASRADPARSDTQYF.

The chain couples TRBV6-5 to TRBJ2-1; 7 bases agree with TRBD1. The germline V gene encodes CDR1 MNHEY and CDR2 SVGAGI. J lost 13 bases, V lost 5 bases, and 20 bases had no gene match. The CDR3 has 16 amino acids. The CDR3 here is CASSNLRGPYQETQFF. In DNA, the CDR3 is TGTGCCAGCAGTAACCTTAGGGGGCCGTACCAAGAGACCCAGTTCTTC.

This clonotype was observed a single time. The genes are TRBV6-1 and TRBJ2-1, with TRBD2 as a possible D gene (6 bases). V dropped 6 bases and J dropped 8 bases, with 14 bases sitting between them. The germline V gene encodes CDR1 MNHNS and CDR2 SASEGT. CDR3 length: 13 residues. The DNA of the CDR3 is TGTGCCAGCAGCCGGGAGAGCGGACATGAGCAGTTCTTC. It yields the protein CASSRESGHEQFF.

By sample fraction, this clonotype is medium-sized. This chain connects TRBV6-5 to TRBJ2-1; 12 nucleotides match TRBD1. This CDR3 has 18 residues. From germline, CDR1 is MNHEY and CDR2 SVGAGI. The V and J ends lost 2 bases and 9 bases, in that order; junction bases with no gene match: 14. The CDR3 DNA reads as TGTGCCAGCAGTTACGGGACAGGGGGCTGGCCGGGAGACAGTGAGCAGTTCTTC. Translating gives CASSYGTGGWPGDSEQFF.

The chain links TRBV27 to TRBJ2-1; D is undetermined. The CDR3 loop spans 14 amino acids. Germline CDR1 and CDR2: MNHEY and SMNVEV (reference sequence). V was clipped by 0 bases and J by 7 bases, with 10 bases between them. The CDR3: CASSLSLVPNEQFF. The CDR3 DNA reads TGTGCCAGCAGTTTATCTTTGGTCCCTAATGAGCAGTTCTTC.

The J gene is TRBJ2-1, the V gene TRBV6-5; D is uncertain. Germline CDR1 and CDR2: MNHEY and SVGAGI. The CDR3 covers 15 residues. The V gene lost 0 bases and the J gene lost 8 bases, with 14 bases spanning the gap. CDR3 in amino acids: CASSYSIRFLDEQFF. DNA of the CDR3: TGTGCCAGCAGTTACTCAATCCGGTTCCTTGATGAGCAGTTCTTC.

The chain employs TRBV7-2 and TRBJ1-2, with 8 positions matching TRBD1. With 5 bases clipped from V and 4 bases from J, the junction kept 9 bases outside the gene matches. CDR1 and CDR2 from the germline V gene are SGHTA and FQGNSA. The length of the CDR3 is 15 residues. CDR3 loop: CASSPRTGSSYGYTF. CDR3 DNA sequence: TGTGCCAGCAGCCCGAGGACAGGGTCTTCCTATGGCTACACCTTC.

Turning to this clonotype: This CDR3 fails to terminate in the conserved phenylalanine or tryptophan, so it likely reflects a read error. The limits of the CDR3 on the DNA are not certain, so only TCRdb's listed CDR3 is given. The chain is built from TRBV12-5 and TRBJ2-3. Germline CDR1 and CDR2: LGHNT and FRNRAP. The CDR3 has 13 amino acids, counting both end residues. This CDR3 is CIFFLVEIWFRHV.

This clonotype qualifies as medium-sized. J is TRBJ2-2 and V is TRBV12-3 or TRBV12-4; D gene unclear. The length of the CDR3 is 11 residues. V was shortened by 4 bases and J by 7 bases, with 4 bases between the two germline ends. CDR3 sequence: CASSYGGELFF. CDR3 nucleotides: TGTGCCAGCAGTTATGGCGGGGAGCTGTTTTTT.

This clonotype has ten or more counts. This chain connects TRBV6-1 to TRBJ2-3; D unresolved. The CDR3 totals 12 residues. V was trimmed by 6 bases and J by 10 bases, leaving 14 bases between them. Germline CDR1 MNHNS, CDR2 SASEGT. The CDR3 is CASSAGDLAQYF. Written as DNA, the CDR3 is TGTGCCAGCAGCGCCGGTGATCTCGCGCAGTATTTT.

The J gene is TRBJ2-1, the V gene TRBV6-1; D gene uncertain. Judging by the DNA end, TRBJ2-7 fits better; the J call may be wrong. The CDR3 contains 13 residues. Per germline, CDR1 MNHNS and CDR2 SASEGT. The CDR3 reads CASSESETYEQYF. Here the CDR3 DNA reads TGTGCCAGCAGTGAATCCGAGACCTACGAGCAGTACTTC.